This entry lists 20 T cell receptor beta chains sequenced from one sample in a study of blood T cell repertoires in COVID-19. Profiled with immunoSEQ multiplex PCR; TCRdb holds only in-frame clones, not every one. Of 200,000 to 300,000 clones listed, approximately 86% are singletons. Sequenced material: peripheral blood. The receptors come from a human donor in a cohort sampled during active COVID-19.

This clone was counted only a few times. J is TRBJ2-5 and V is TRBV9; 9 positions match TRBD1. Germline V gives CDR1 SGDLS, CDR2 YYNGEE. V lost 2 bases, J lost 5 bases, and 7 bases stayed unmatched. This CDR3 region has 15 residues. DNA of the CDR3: TGTGCCAGCAGCGTGAGACAGGGGGTAGTCGAGACCCAGTACTTC. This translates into CASSVRQGVVETQYF.

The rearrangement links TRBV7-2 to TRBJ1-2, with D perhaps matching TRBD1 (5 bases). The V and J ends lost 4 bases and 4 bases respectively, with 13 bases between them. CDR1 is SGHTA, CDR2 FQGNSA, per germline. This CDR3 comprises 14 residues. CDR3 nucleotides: TGTGCCAGCAGCTCCCTTGGCCAGGGCTATGGCTACACCTTC. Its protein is CASSSLGQGYGYTF.

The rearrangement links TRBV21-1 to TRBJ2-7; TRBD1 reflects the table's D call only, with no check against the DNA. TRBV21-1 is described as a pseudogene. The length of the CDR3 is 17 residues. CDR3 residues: CASSKEVRDRGAYEQYF. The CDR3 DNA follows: TGTGCCAGCAGCAAAGAAGTTCGGGACAGGGGGGCCTACGAGCAGTACTTC.

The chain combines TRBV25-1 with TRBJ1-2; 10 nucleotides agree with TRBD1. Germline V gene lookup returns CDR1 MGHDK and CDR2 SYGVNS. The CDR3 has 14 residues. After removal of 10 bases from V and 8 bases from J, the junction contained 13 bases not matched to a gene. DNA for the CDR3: TGTGCCATCTCGACCCGGGACAGGGGCAGGGGCTACACCTTC. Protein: CAISTRDRGRGYTF.

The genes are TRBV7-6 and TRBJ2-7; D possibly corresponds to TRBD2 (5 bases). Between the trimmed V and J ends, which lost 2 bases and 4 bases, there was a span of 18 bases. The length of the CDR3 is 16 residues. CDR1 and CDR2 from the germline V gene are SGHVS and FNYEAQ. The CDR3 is CASSLWPRGRTYEQYF. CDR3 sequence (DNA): TGTGCCAGCAGCTTATGGCCCCGTGGCAGGACTTACGAGCAGTACTTC. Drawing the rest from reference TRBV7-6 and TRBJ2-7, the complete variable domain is GAGVSQSPRYKVTKRGQDVALRCDPISGHVSLYWYRQALGQGPEFLTYFNYEAQQDKSGLPNDRFSAERPEGSISTLTIQRTEQRDSAMYRCASSLWPRGRTYEQYFGPGTRLTVT.

This CDR3 is CAWRDQPGTSGMYEQYF. For the CDR3, the DNA is TGTGCCTGGAGGGACCAGCCCGGGACTAGCGGGATGTACGAGCAGTACTTC. The V gene is TRBV30, the J gene TRBJ2-7; TRBD2 matches 13 bases. In germline, CDR1 is GTSNPN, CDR2 SVGIG (reference sequence). Unmatched junction bases numbered 12, after V lost 3 bases and J lost 4 bases. The CDR3 totals 17 residues.

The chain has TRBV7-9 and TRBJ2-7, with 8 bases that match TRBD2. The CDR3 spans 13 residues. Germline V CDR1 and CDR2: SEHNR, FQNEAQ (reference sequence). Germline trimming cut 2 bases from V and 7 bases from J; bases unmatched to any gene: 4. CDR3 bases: TGTGCCAGCAGCTTAAAAGCGGGGGAAGAGCAGTACTTC. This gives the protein CASSLKAGEEQYF.

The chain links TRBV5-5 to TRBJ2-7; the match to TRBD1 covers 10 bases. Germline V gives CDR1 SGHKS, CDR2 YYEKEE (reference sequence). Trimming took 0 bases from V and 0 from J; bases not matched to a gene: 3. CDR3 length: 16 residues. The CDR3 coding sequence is TGTGCCAGCAGCTTGGGGACAGGGGGACTCTCCTACGAGCAGTACTTC. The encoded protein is CASSLGTGGLSYEQYF.

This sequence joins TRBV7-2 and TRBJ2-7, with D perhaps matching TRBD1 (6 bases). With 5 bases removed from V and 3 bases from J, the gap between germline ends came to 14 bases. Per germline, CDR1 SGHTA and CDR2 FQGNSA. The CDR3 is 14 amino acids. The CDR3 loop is CASSPRDTNYEQYF. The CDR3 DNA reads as TGTGCCAGCAGCCCCCGGGACACTAACTACGAGCAGTACTTC. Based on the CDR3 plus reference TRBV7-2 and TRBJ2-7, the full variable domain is GAGVSQSPSNKVTEKGKDVELRCDPISGHTALYWYRQSLGQGLEFLIYFQGNSAPDKSGLPSDRFSAERTGGSVSTLTIQRTQQEDSAVYLCASSPRDTNYEQYFGPGTRLTVT.

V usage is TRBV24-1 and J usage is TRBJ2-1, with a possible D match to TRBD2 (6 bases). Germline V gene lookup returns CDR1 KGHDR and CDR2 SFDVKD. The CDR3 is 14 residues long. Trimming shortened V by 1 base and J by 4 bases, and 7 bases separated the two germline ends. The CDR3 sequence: CATSDFGGYNEQFF. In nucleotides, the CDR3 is TGTGCCACCAGTGATTTCGGGGGTTACAATGAGCAGTTCTTC.

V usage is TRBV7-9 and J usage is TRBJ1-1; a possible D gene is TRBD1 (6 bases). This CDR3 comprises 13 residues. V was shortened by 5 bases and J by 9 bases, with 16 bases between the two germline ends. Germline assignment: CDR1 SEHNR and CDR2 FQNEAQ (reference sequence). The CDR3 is CASSPPGGHQAFF. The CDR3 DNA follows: TGTGCCAGCAGCCCCCCGGGGGGACACCAAGCTTTCTTT.

CDR3 residues: CASSVVFRGGYSNQPQHF. The CDR3 bases are TGTGCCAGCAGCGTAGTGTTCCGGGGAGGGTATAGCAATCAGCCCCAGCATTTT. The genes are TRBV9 and TRBJ1-5; D remains ambiguous. Germline V CDR1 and CDR2: SGDLS, YYNGEE. Trimming shortened V by 0 bases and J by 0 bases, and 16 bases separated the two germline ends. CDR3 size: 18 residues.

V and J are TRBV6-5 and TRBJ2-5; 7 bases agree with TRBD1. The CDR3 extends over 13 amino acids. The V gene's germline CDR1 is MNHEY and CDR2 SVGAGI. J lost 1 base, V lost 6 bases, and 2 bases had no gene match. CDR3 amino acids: CASRRQGQETQYF. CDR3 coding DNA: TGTGCCAGCAGGCGACAGGGCCAAGAGACCCAGTACTTC.

Written as DNA, the CDR3 is TGTGCCAGCAGCTTGGTGCGAGGGAGAGCTTACGAGCAGTACTTC. Amino acids: CASSLVRGRAYEQYF. The V gene is TRBV6-5, the J gene TRBJ2-7; D is possibly TRBD2 (5 bases). V shed 6 bases and J shed 4 bases, with 19 bases lying between them. The CDR3 length is 15 residues. The V gene's germline CDR1 is MNHEY and CDR2 SVGAGI.

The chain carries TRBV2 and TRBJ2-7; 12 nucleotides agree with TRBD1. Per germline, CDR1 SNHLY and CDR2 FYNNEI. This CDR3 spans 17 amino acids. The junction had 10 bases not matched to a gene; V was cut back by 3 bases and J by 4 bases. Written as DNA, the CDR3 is TGTGCCAGCAGTGAGATCGCCGGGACAGGGGGCGAATACGAGCAGTACTTC. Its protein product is CASSEIAGTGGEYEQYF.

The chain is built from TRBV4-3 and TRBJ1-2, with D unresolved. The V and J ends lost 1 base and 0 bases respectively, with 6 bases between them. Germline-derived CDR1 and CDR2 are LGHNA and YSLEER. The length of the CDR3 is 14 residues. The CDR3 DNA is TGCGCCAGCAGCCAAGCGGGTGCTAACTATGGCTACACCTTC. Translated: CASSQAGANYGYTF.

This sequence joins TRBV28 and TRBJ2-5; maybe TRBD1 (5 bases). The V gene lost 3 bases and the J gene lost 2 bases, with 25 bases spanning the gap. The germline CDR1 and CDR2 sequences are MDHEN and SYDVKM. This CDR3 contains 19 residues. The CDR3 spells CASSFPFGRVEFRQETQYF. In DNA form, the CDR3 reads TGTGCCAGCAGTTTCCCTTTCGGCAGGGTCGAATTTCGGCAAGAGACCCAGTACTTC.

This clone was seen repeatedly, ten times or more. CDR3 DNA sequence: TGCGCCAGCAGCTTGGATGACAGTAGGGAGCAGTACTTC. Translating it yields CASSLDDSREQYF. The rearrangement joins TRBV5-1 to TRBJ2-7; perhaps TRBD1 as D (5 bases). V lost 0 bases to trimming and J lost 7 bases, with 11 bases between them. The V gene's germline CDR1 is SGHRS and CDR2 YFSETQ. The CDR3 length is 13 residues.

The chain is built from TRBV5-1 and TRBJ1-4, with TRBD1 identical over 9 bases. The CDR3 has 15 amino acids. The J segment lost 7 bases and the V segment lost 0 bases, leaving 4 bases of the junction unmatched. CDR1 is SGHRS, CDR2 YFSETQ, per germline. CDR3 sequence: CASSLAATGGEKLFF. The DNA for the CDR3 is TGCGCCAGCAGCTTGGCGGCGACAGGGGGTGAAAAACTGTTTTTT.

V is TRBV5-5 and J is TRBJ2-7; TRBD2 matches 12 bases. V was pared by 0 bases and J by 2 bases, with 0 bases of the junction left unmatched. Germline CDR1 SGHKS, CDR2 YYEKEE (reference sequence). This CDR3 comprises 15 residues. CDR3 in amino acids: CASSLGLAGAYEQYF. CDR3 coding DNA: TGTGCCAGCAGCTTGGGACTAGCGGGAGCCTACGAGCAGTACTTC.